This is a list of T cell receptor beta chains from one sample in a study of cytomegalovirus exposure and HLA in healthy donors. Profiled with immunoSEQ multiplex PCR; TCRdb holds only in-frame clones, not every one. The sample contains about 38,000 clones, approximately 90% of which appear only once. The source material was PBMCs. The origin of the receptors is a woman in her forties in good health and CMV-seropositive. The CDR3 runs from the conserved cysteine through the conserved F or W. Fields, in order: CDR3 DNA, CDR3 protein, J gene, clone size, V gene, D gene. The D gene is left open where the match is weak. Part of the rows lack a size; the others show once, few, many or a class for expanded clones.

TGCGCCAGCAGCCCCCAGGGTGGAGAGACCCAGTACTTC | CASSPQGGETQYF | TRBJ2-5 | . | TRBV5-1 | .
TGTGCCAGCTCTGGGGGGGCCGCCTCCCCGATCTATGGCTACACCTTC | CASSGGAASPIYGYTF | TRBJ1-2 | . | TRBV6-4 | .
TGTGCCAGCAGTGGGAGCCTTTTGGGGGCGGACTACACCTTC | CASSGSLLGADYTF | TRBJ1-2 | . | TRBV6-1 | .
TGTGCCAGCAGAGACGGACAAGGGAAAAATTCACCCCTCCACTTT | CASRDGQGKNSPLHF | TRBJ1-6 | . | TRBV6-5 | .
TGCGCCAGCAGCCAAGACTGGGGGCGCGAGCAGTACTTC | CASSQDWGREQYF | TRBJ2-7 | . | TRBV4-1 | .
TGTGCCAGCAGCCTCTCCACCGGGGAGCTGTTTTTT | CASSLSTGELFF | TRBJ2-2 | . | TRBV5-5 | .
TGTGCCAGCAGCCAAGCCGACAGGGGCTGGGGCTATGGCTACACCTTC | CASSQADRGWGYGYTF | TRBJ1-2 | . | TRBV5-4 | TRBD1
TGTGCCAGCAGAACCACAGGGGGCGGGTATGGCTACACCTTC | CASRTTGGGYGYTF | TRBJ1-2 | . | TRBV6-8 | TRBD1
TGTGCCAGCAGCTCCCTCACGGGGATGAACACCGGGGAGCTGTTTTTT | CASSSLTGMNTGELFF | TRBJ2-2 | . | TRBV7-3 | .
TGTGCCAGCAGCGTAGGTAGCGGGACAGGGGTCGAGCAGTACTTC | CASSVGSGTGVEQYF | TRBJ2-7 | . | TRBV9 | TRBD1
TGTGCCAGCAGCTTGGGCCCCACAGGGTTGAGAACCGGGGAGCTGTTTTTT | CASSLGPTGLRTGELFF | TRBJ2-2 | . | TRBV5-6 | .
TGTGCCTGGAGTGCCCGGACAGGGACAGAGACCCAGTACTTC | CAWSARTGTETQYF | TRBJ2-5 | once | TRBV30 | TRBD1
TGTGCCTGGGGGGGACAGGGGTCAGATACGCAGTATTTT | CAWGGQGSDTQYF | TRBJ2-3 | . | TRBV30 | TRBD1
TGCGCCAGCAGCTTGGAGGCCAGGGTCACCTACGAGCAGTACTTC | CASSLEARVTYEQYF | TRBJ2-7 | once | TRBV5-1 | .
TGTGCCAGCAGCTCAAGTTGGACAGGCGGGGAGCTGTTTTTT | CASSSSWTGGELFF | TRBJ2-2 | . | TRBV7-2 | TRBD1
TGTGCCAGCAGAATACAGGGGAAGAGCAATCAGCCCCAGCATTTT | CASRIQGKSNQPQHF | TRBJ1-5 | . | TRBV27 | TRBD1
TGTGCCAGCAGCTTTGAGGGGGTAGAGACCCAGTACTTC | CASSFEGVETQYF | TRBJ2-5 | . | TRBV7-7 | .
TGTGCCAGCAGCCAGGGTTACGAGCAGTACTTC | CASSQGYEQYF | TRBJ2-7 | . | TRBV27 | .
TGCGCCAGCAGCTACCTCGGCGCGGGACAGGGGGAAAATGAGCAGTTCTTC | CASSYLGAGQGENEQFF | TRBJ2-1 | . | TRBV5-1 | TRBD1
TGTGCCAGCAGCACAACCCCCGGGTGGCGGGGGCAACAAGCAGATACGCAGTATTTT | CASSTTPGWRGQQADTQYF | TRBJ2-3 | . | TRBV9 | .
TGCGCCAGCCGGAGGGGATCCGACACTGAAGCTTTCTTT | CASRRGSDTEAFF | TRBJ1-1 | . | TRBV5-1 | .
TGTGCCAGCAGCCCCCTTGGCCTAAGGGGCGGGGAGCTGTTTTTT | CASSPLGLRGGELFF | TRBJ2-2 | . | TRBV7-6 | .
TGTTCCAGCAGCCCCAATCTGCGACAGGGGAACTATGGCTACACCTTC | CSSSPNLRQGNYGYTF | TRBJ1-2 | . | TRBV7-9 | TRBD1
TGTGCCAGCAGGTCGACAGGGCTGGGGACTGAAGCTTTCTTT | CASRSTGLGTEAFF | TRBJ1-1 | once | TRBV6-6 | TRBD1
TGTGCCAGCAGCTTAGTCGGGGGGGAAGATACGCAGTATTTT | CASSLVGGEDTQYF | TRBJ2-3 | . | TRBV7-2 | TRBD2
TGTGCCAGCAGCGGAAAGGGGACAGGGCCGAGCACAGATACGCAGTATTTT | CASSGKGTGPSTDTQYF | TRBJ2-3 | . | TRBV5-4 | TRBD1
TGTGCCAGCTCACCTATTTCTGCGCGGGGGGCAGGAACTGAAGCTTTCTTT | CASSPISARGAGTEAFF | TRBJ1-1 | . | TRBV18 | .
TGTGCCAGCAGTCTAACGTTGACAGGGGGAAAGACCCAGTACTTC | CASSLTLTGGKTQYF | TRBJ2-5 | . | TRBV28 | TRBD1
TGTGCCAGCAGCTTGGAGTCCCTCGGCGAGCAGTACTTC | CASSLESLGEQYF | TRBJ2-7 | . | TRBV5-4 | .
TGTGCCAGCAGCTTTACTACTGAAGCTTTCTTT | CASSFTTEAFF | TRBJ1-1 | once | TRBV5-6 | .
TGTGCCACCAGCAGGGACTCAGGCTCCTACGAGCAGTACTTC | CATSRDSGSYEQYF | TRBJ2-7 | . | TRBV15 | .
TGCGCCAGCAGCCCGGGAGGCGGGGAGACCCAGTACTTC | CASSPGGGETQYF | TRBJ2-5 | . | TRBV5-1 | TRBD2
TGTGCCAGCAGGGACCGGGACAGGGGGCAAGCCTACACCTTC | CASRDRDRGQAYTF | TRBJ1-2 | . | TRBV7-9 | TRBD1
TGTGCCATCAGCCGAAGTGTCGACTATCAAGAGACCCAGTACTTC | CAISRSVDYQETQYF | TRBJ2-5 | once | TRBV10-3 | .
TGTGCCAGCTCACCGCCGACAGGGAAAGAGACCCAGTACTTC | CASSPPTGKETQYF | TRBJ2-5 | . | TRBV18 | TRBD1
TGTGCCAGCAGTTACTCGCAGTTTCCATTGCCGCAGCCCCAGCATTTT | CASSYSQFPLPQPQHF | TRBJ1-5 | . | TRBV6-5 | .
TGTGCTAGTGGCCGATCGGTGAAAACAGGGGCCGCGGCCTACAATGAGCAGTTCTTC | CASGRSVKTGAAAYNEQFF | TRBJ2-1 | . | TRBV12-5 | TRBD1
TGTGCCAGCAGCTTAGACCCTCGGACAGGAGTCTTC | CASSLDPRTGVF | TRBJ1-2 | . | TRBV7-2 | TRBD1
TGTGCCAGCAGCTCTCAGCAGGGTTCCTACGAGCAGTACTTC | CASSSQQGSYEQYF | TRBJ2-7 | . | TRBV11-2 | .
TGTGCCAGCAGTGAATCCACAGGATATAATTCACCCCTCCACTTT | CASSESTGYNSPLHF | TRBJ1-6 | . | TRBV25-1 | .
TGTGCCACCAGCAGATGGCAAGCGGCCGCTCAAGAGACCCAGTACTTC | CATSRWQAAAQETQYF | TRBJ2-5 | . | TRBV15 | .
TGCGCCAGCAGACTCCGACTAGCGGGGGGCAGCTCCTACAATGAGCAGTTCTTC | CASRLRLAGGSSYNEQFF | TRBJ2-1 | . | TRBV5-1 | TRBD2
TGCGCCAGCAGTCTAGGCGACATGAACACTGAAGCTTTCTTT | CASSLGDMNTEAFF | TRBJ1-1 | few | TRBV23-1 | .
TGTGCCAGCAGTTACCGCAGGGGGCCGTACCAGCCCCAGCATTTT | CASSYRRGPYQPQHF | TRBJ1-5 | once | TRBV6-5 | TRBD1
TGTGCCAGTAGTATAGAGCCGGGTCGATACGAGCAGTACTTC | CASSIEPGRYEQYF | TRBJ2-7 | . | TRBV19 | .
TGTGCCAGCAGTCCAATAGTGCCCGGGGAGCTGTTTTTT | CASSPIVPGELFF | TRBJ2-2 | . | TRBV6-6 | .
TGTGCCAGCAGCGTAGGAGACAGGCCATGGGGCTACACCTTC | CASSVGDRPWGYTF | TRBJ1-2 | . | TRBV9 | .
TGTGCCAGCAGTTTATCAGGGGTGGACAATGAGCAGTTCTTC | CASSLSGVDNEQFF | TRBJ2-1 | once | TRBV27 | .
TGTGCCACTCACAGGGGGCAGAGCAATCAGCCCCAGCATTTT | CATHRGQSNQPQHF | TRBJ1-5 | . | TRBV10-3 | TRBD1
TGTGCCAGCAGTTACGATGGGGCAGGGGGCTTAGGCTACACCTTC | CASSYDGAGGLGYTF | TRBJ1-2 | few | TRBV6-5 | TRBD1
TGTGCCAGCAGCTTTGTATATTCCGGGACAGGGACTAACACTGAAGCTTTCTTT | CASSFVYSGTGTNTEAFF | TRBJ1-1 | once | TRBV7-9 | TRBD1
TGTGCCAGCAGCCCCGGGGAAGCAACTAATGAAAAACTGTTTTTT | CASSPGEATNEKLFF | TRBJ1-4 | . | TRBV6-5 | .
TGCGCCAGCAGCCACAGCGGGGTCTACTCCTACGAGCAGTACTTC | CASSHSGVYSYEQYF | TRBJ2-7 | . | TRBV4-1 | TRBD2
TGTGCCAGCAGCTTAGATGGCGGGGGGGCCCGTGAGCAGTTCTTC | CASSLDGGGAREQFF | TRBJ2-1 | . | TRBV7-2 | TRBD2
TGCGCCAGCAGCCCTACAGCCCATACTGGAAACACCATATATTTT | CASSPTAHTGNTIYF | TRBJ1-3 | . | TRBV4-3 | .
TGTGCCAGCAGGGGGGTAGCGGGGGGAAACAATGAGCAGTTCTTC | CASRGVAGGNNEQFF | TRBJ2-1 | . | TRBV2 | TRBD2
TGTGCCAGCTCCTTCCTGAGTGCAACTAATGAAAAACTGTTTTTT | CASSFLSATNEKLFF | TRBJ1-4 | once | TRBV18 | .
TGCGCCAGCAGCGGCACAGGGGTAAGCTCTGGAAACACCATATATTTT | CASSGTGVSSGNTIYF | TRBJ1-3 | . | TRBV5-1 | TRBD1
TGTGCCAGCAGCTTAGCGGGCACTTCGGAAGCTTTCTTT | CASSLAGTSEAFF | TRBJ1-1 | . | TRBV7-8 | .